The rows below give T cell receptor beta chains drawn from one sample of a study of control samples from healthy donors and cancer patients. The table came from immunoSEQ multiplex PCR; TCRdb's copy has only in-frame clones and leaves some out. The sample records around 100,000 clones, around nine tenths being singletons. Sequenced input: PBMCs. These receptors were collected from a man aged 60 to 75 with lung cancer. The CDR3 runs from the conserved cysteine through the conserved F or W. A D gene is named only where the DNA matches it firmly. The size entry is marked missing in some rows and otherwise reads once, few, many or a size class.

cdr3_nt: TGTGCCATCAGTGGGGACAGGGCGGCGTGGAATGAGCAGTTCTTC
cdr3_aa: CAISGDRAAWNEQFF
j_call: TRBJ2-1
clone_size: NA
d_call: TRBD1
v_call: TRBV10-3

cdr3_nt: TGTGCCAGCAGCCAACGCGGCGCAGTGAACACTGAAGCTTTCTTT
cdr3_aa: CASSQRGAVNTEAFF
j_call: TRBJ1-1
clone_size: NA
d_call: NA
v_call: TRBV3-1/TRBV3-2

cdr3_nt: TGTGCCAGCAGCGGATACCTAGCGGGGCTCTACAATGAGCAGTTCTTC
cdr3_aa: CASSGYLAGLYNEQFF
j_call: TRBJ2-1
clone_size: NA
d_call: TRBD2
v_call: TRBV9

cdr3_nt: TGTGCCAGCAGCTTAGGCCGACAGCTTTTTAATTCACCCCTCCACTTT
cdr3_aa: CASSLGRQLFNSPLHF
j_call: TRBJ1-6
clone_size: once
d_call: NA
v_call: TRBV11-3

cdr3_nt: TGTGCCAGCAGTTCCCCTCAAGGGGAAAAACTGTTTTTT
cdr3_aa: CASSSPQGEKLFF
j_call: TRBJ1-4
clone_size: NA
d_call: NA
v_call: TRBV12-3/TRBV12-4

cdr3_nt: TGTGCCAGCAGGTTCGATATCCAGCCAGATACGCAGTATTTT
cdr3_aa: CASRFDIQPDTQYF
j_call: TRBJ2-3
clone_size: once
d_call: NA
v_call: TRBV6-5

cdr3_nt: TGTGCCAGCAGCTTGACAGACCTGCGAGAGACCCAGTACTTC
cdr3_aa: CASSLTDLRETQYF
j_call: TRBJ2-5
clone_size: NA
d_call: NA
v_call: TRBV5-5

cdr3_nt: TGTGCCAGTAGAGGGGGGACAGGACAGCCGAACACCGGGGAGCTGTTTTTT
cdr3_aa: CASRGGTGQPNTGELFF
j_call: TRBJ2-2
clone_size: NA
d_call: TRBD1
v_call: TRBV19

cdr3_nt: TGTGCCAGCAGCTCGGGGACAAGTTGGGGAATATATAGCAATCAGCCCCAGCATTTT
cdr3_aa: CASSSGTSWGIYSNQPQHF
j_call: TRBJ1-5
clone_size: NA
d_call: NA
v_call: TRBV7-2

cdr3_nt: TGCGCCAGCAGCTTAGACAGGTGGACTTATAATTCACCCCTCCACTTT
cdr3_aa: CASSLDRWTYNSPLHF
j_call: TRBJ1-6
clone_size: many
d_call: NA
v_call: TRBV5-1

cdr3_nt: TGTGCCAGCAGCTTGGGAACTAGCGGGGCAAAAGAGACCCAGTACTTC
cdr3_aa: CASSLGTSGAKETQYF
j_call: TRBJ2-5
clone_size: NA
d_call: TRBD2
v_call: TRBV5-5

cdr3_nt: TGTGCCAGCGCCGACTCAGGGGTTACTGAAGCTTTCTTT
cdr3_aa: CASADSGVTEAFF
j_call: TRBJ1-1
clone_size: NA
d_call: NA
v_call: TRBV18

cdr3_nt: TGTGCCATCAGCACAGACTATGGGAGCAATCAGCCCCAGCATTTT
cdr3_aa: CAISTDYGSNQPQHF
j_call: TRBJ1-5
clone_size: NA
d_call: NA
v_call: TRBV10-3

cdr3_nt: TGTGCCAGCAGCCACGCGGATGAGCAGTTCTTC
cdr3_aa: CASSHADEQFF
j_call: TRBJ2-1
clone_size: few
d_call: NA
v_call: TRBV3-1/TRBV3-2

cdr3_nt: TGTGCCAGCAGCCGGGACAGGGGCACAGATACGCAGTATTTT
cdr3_aa: CASSRDRGTDTQYF
j_call: TRBJ2-3
clone_size: NA
d_call: TRBD1
v_call: TRBV5-4

cdr3_nt: TGCGCCAGCAGCATTGGACTAACTATGGGGGAGCTGTTTTTT
cdr3_aa: CASSIGLTMGELFF
j_call: TRBJ2-2
clone_size: NA
d_call: NA
v_call: TRBV5-1

cdr3_nt: TGTGCCTGGAGTGTCCGACTTGCAGCAGATACGCAGTATTTT
cdr3_aa: CAWSVRLAADTQYF
j_call: TRBJ2-3
clone_size: NA
d_call: NA
v_call: TRBV30

cdr3_nt: TGTGCCAGCAGCCCTCCCGGGACAAGTCGCACAGATACGCAGTATTTT
cdr3_aa: CASSPPGTSRTDTQYF
j_call: TRBJ2-3
clone_size: NA
d_call: NA
v_call: TRBV7-9

cdr3_nt: TGTGCCAGCAGCTTAGCGGCACGGGTGATTGGCAATGAGCAGTTCTTC
cdr3_aa: CASSLAARVIGNEQFF
j_call: TRBJ2-1
clone_size: NA
d_call: NA
v_call: TRBV7-9

cdr3_nt: TGTGCCAGCAATAAACAGGGGGCAGGGAATTCACCCCTCCACTTT
cdr3_aa: CASNKQGAGNSPLHF
j_call: TRBJ1-6
clone_size: NA
d_call: TRBD1
v_call: TRBV2

cdr3_nt: TGTGCCAGCAGTGTAAGGCAGGCCCAAGAGACCCAGTACTTC
cdr3_aa: CASSVRQAQETQYF
j_call: TRBJ2-5
clone_size: NA
d_call: NA
v_call: TRBV25-1

cdr3_nt: TGTGCCAGCAGCTCACAGGGTGAGCAGCCCCAGCATTTT
cdr3_aa: CASSSQGEQPQHF
j_call: TRBJ1-5
clone_size: NA
d_call: NA
v_call: TRBV7-9

cdr3_nt: TGTGCCAGCAGCCTCCGGACTAGCGTGGCCGGGGAGCTGTTTTTT
cdr3_aa: CASSLRTSVAGELFF
j_call: TRBJ2-2
clone_size: NA
d_call: TRBD2
v_call: TRBV3-1/TRBV3-2

cdr3_nt: TGCGCCAGCAGCGAAACCGGGACAGCTGACAATGAGCAGTTCTTC
cdr3_aa: CASSETGTADNEQFF
j_call: TRBJ2-1
clone_size: NA
d_call: TRBD1
v_call: TRBV5-1

cdr3_nt: TGTGCCTGGGCCCCCGACAGGAACACTGAAGCTTTCTTT
cdr3_aa: CAWAPDRNTEAFF
j_call: TRBJ1-1
clone_size: NA
d_call: NA
v_call: TRBV30

cdr3_nt: TGTGCCAGCAGCCAAGAACTCTTAATCAGAAAATCCTATGGCTACACCTTC
cdr3_aa: CASSQELLIRKSYGYTF
j_call: TRBJ1-2
clone_size: NA
d_call: NA
v_call: TRBV3-1/TRBV3-2

cdr3_nt: TGCGCCAGCAGCACAACCGGGACAGCAGAAGAGACCCAGTACTTC
cdr3_aa: CASSTTGTAEETQYF
j_call: TRBJ2-5
clone_size: NA
d_call: TRBD1
v_call: TRBV5-1

cdr3_nt: TGTGCCAGCAGGAGCGTTGCAACTAATGAAAAACTGTTTTTT
cdr3_aa: CASRSVATNEKLFF
j_call: TRBJ1-4
clone_size: NA
d_call: NA
v_call: TRBV7-9

cdr3_nt: TGCGCCAGCAGCCAAGATAAGGCAGGCTCCCTCTTT
cdr3_aa: CASSQDKAGSLF
j_call: TRBJ1-1
clone_size: NA
d_call: NA
v_call: TRBV4-1

cdr3_nt: TGTGCCAGCAGCTTACGCGGAGAGGGAGGGGAAAAACTGTTTTTT
cdr3_aa: CASSLRGEGGEKLFF
j_call: TRBJ1-4
clone_size: NA
d_call: NA
v_call: TRBV7-8